The 4 T cell receptor beta chains below all came from one sample that was sequenced in a study of blood T cell repertoires in COVID-19. TCRdb keeps only in-frame clones here, not all; method: immunoSEQ multiplex PCR. This sample carries 170,000 or so clones, just under 90% of them seen once, and the ten largest clones take around 0.88%. Sequenced input: peripheral blood. The receptors come from a woman between 18 and 29 years old who had recovered from COVID-19.

The chain employs TRBV28 and TRBJ2-7, with D possibly TRBD2 on 6 matching bases. Germline lookup yields CDR1 MDHEN and CDR2 SYDVKM. V dropped 3 bases and J dropped 7 bases, with 16 bases sitting between them. The CDR3 is made up of 14 amino acids. The CDR3 sequence: CASSLGGGVREQYV. The CDR3 DNA reads as TGTGCCAGCAGTTTGGGAGGTGGAGTGAGGGAGCAGTACGTC.

This chain links TRBV5-4 with TRBJ1-2; 9 bases are shared with TRBD1. CDR1 is SGHNT, CDR2 YYREEE, per germline (reference sequence). CDR3 length: 13 amino acids. V shed 5 bases and J 8 bases; nucleotides not matched to a gene: 7. DNA for the CDR3: TGTGCCAGCAGATCTCCGGGACAGGGCGGCTACACCTTC. Amino acids: CASRSPGQGGYTF.

The chain joins TRBV29-1 to TRBJ2-1, with D possibly being TRBD2 (6 bases). Deletions cut 6 bases from V and 5 bases from J, with 17 bases between. This CDR3 has 14 amino acids. In germline, CDR1 is SQVTM, CDR2 ANQGSEA. The CDR3 loop is CSVVGASENNEQFF. CDR3 sequence (DNA): TGCAGCGTGGTTGGGGCTAGCGAGAACAATGAGCAGTTCTTC.

The chain recombines TRBV19 with TRBJ2-5; D might be TRBD2 (5 bases). The germline V gene has CDR1 LNHDA and CDR2 SQIVND (reference sequence). V was shortened by 6 bases and J by 1 base, with 9 bases between the two germline ends. This CDR3 contains 13 residues. DNA of the CDR3: TGTGCCAGTAGGAGAGGGTTCCAAGAGACCCAGTACTTC. This codes for CASRRGFQETQYF.